A selection of T cell receptor beta chains follows, all from one sample in a study of cytomegalovirus exposure and HLA in healthy donors. Sequenced by immunoSEQ multiplex PCR; TCRdb stores in-frame clones only, minus some. The sample yields 200,000 to 250,000 clones, 70% to 85% seen once. Sequencing input: PBMCs. These receptors originate from a girl aged 2-15 years in good health and CMV-seronegative. Each CDR3 is given with its conserved first and last residue. The D gene is left open where the match is weak. For some rows the clone size is stated as once, few or many, or as a class when expanded; others skip it.

j_call: TRBJ1-2; v_call: TRBV5-5; d_call: TRBD1; clone_size: NA; cdr3_aa: CASSLAPTGAYGYTF; cdr3_nt: TGTGCCAGCAGCTTGGCTCCGACAGGGGCCTATGGCTACACCTTC
j_call: TRBJ2-7; v_call: TRBV2; d_call: NA; clone_size: NA; cdr3_aa: CASKEYGDIANYEQYF; cdr3_nt: TGTGCCAGCAAGGAATATGGGGACATAGCCAACTACGAGCAGTACTTC
j_call: TRBJ2-7; v_call: TRBV29-1; d_call: NA; clone_size: NA; cdr3_aa: CSVGWAINYEQYF; cdr3_nt: TGCAGCGTTGGGTGGGCTATCAACTACGAGCAGTACTTC
j_call: TRBJ2-3; v_call: TRBV7-9; d_call: TRBD1; clone_size: once; cdr3_aa: CASSRGGTGGTDTQYF; cdr3_nt: TGTGCCAGCAGCCGAGGCGGGACAGGGGGAACAGATACGCAGTATTTT
j_call: TRBJ1-1; v_call: TRBV9; d_call: TRBD1; clone_size: NA; cdr3_aa: CASSAGTGGARTEAFF; cdr3_nt: TGTGCCAGCAGCGCTGGGACAGGGGGCGCGCGTACTGAAGCTTTCTTT
j_call: TRBJ2-1; v_call: TRBV6-6; d_call: NA; clone_size: NA; cdr3_aa: CASSYFVSERFF; cdr3_nt: TGTGCCAGCAGTTACTTCGTTTCCGAGCGGTTCTTC
j_call: TRBJ1-2; v_call: TRBV14; d_call: NA; clone_size: NA; cdr3_aa: CASSRRALYGYTF; cdr3_nt: TGTGCCAGCAGCCGGAGAGCGCTCTATGGCTACACCTTC
j_call: TRBJ1-1; v_call: TRBV6-5; d_call: NA; clone_size: once; cdr3_aa: CASSYSAGVSTEAFF; cdr3_nt: TGTGCCAGCAGTTACTCGGCAGGGGTCAGCACTGAAGCTTTCTTT
j_call: TRBJ1-2; v_call: TRBV18; d_call: TRBD1; clone_size: NA; cdr3_aa: CASSPPKGQYGYTF; cdr3_nt: TGTGCCAGCTCACCCCCTAAGGGACAGTATGGCTACACCTTC
j_call: TRBJ2-7; v_call: TRBV4-1; d_call: NA; clone_size: NA; cdr3_aa: CASSQERAGSYEQYF; cdr3_nt: TGCGCCAGCAGCCAAGAGCGGGCCGGCTCCTACGAGCAGTACTTC
j_call: TRBJ2-5; v_call: TRBV9; d_call: TRBD2; clone_size: NA; cdr3_aa: CASSVGPLAGGPETQYF; cdr3_nt: TGTGCCAGCAGCGTAGGGCCCCTAGCGGGGGGGCCGGAGACCCAGTACTTC
j_call: TRBJ2-1; v_call: TRBV9; d_call: TRBD2; clone_size: NA; cdr3_aa: CASQWTSGSSYNEQFF; cdr3_nt: TGTGCCAGCCAATGGACTAGCGGGAGCTCCTACAATGAGCAGTTCTTC
j_call: TRBJ2-3; v_call: TRBV4-1; d_call: NA; clone_size: NA; cdr3_aa: CASSLRSPGLPTDTQYF; cdr3_nt: TGCGCCAGCAGCCTAAGAAGTCCAGGACTGCCCACAGATACGCAGTATTTT
j_call: TRBJ2-3; v_call: TRBV5-6; d_call: NA; clone_size: NA; cdr3_aa: CASRVGAGDTQYF; cdr3_nt: TGTGCCAGCAGGGTAGGGGCGGGGGATACGCAGTATTTT
j_call: TRBJ1-1; v_call: TRBV10-3; d_call: TRBD1; clone_size: NA; cdr3_aa: CAITGTGGTEAFF; cdr3_nt: TGTGCCATCACTGGGACAGGCGGGACTGAAGCTTTCTTT
j_call: TRBJ2-5; v_call: TRBV27; d_call: TRBD1; clone_size: NA; cdr3_aa: CASSLFRRTGGPTQETQYF; cdr3_nt: TGTGCCAGCAGTTTATTTCGGCGTACAGGGGGCCCAACCCAAGAGACCCAGTACTTC
j_call: TRBJ2-5; v_call: TRBV4-2; d_call: TRBD2; clone_size: NA; cdr3_aa: CASSPRLAGNIETQYF; cdr3_nt: TGTGCCAGCAGCCCGCGACTAGCGGGAAACATCGAGACCCAGTACTTC
j_call: TRBJ2-1; v_call: TRBV6-1; d_call: TRBD1; clone_size: NA; cdr3_aa: CASRGQGAYNEQFF; cdr3_nt: TGTGCCAGCAGGGGACAGGGGGCCTACAATGAGCAGTTCTTC
j_call: TRBJ2-7; v_call: TRBV5-6; d_call: NA; clone_size: few; cdr3_aa: CASSLGETIRSAEQYF; cdr3_nt: TGTGCCAGCAGCTTGGGGGAGACAATTAGGTCAGCCGAGCAGTACTTC
j_call: TRBJ1-2; v_call: TRBV2; d_call: NA; clone_size: NA; cdr3_aa: CASIILRFLNGYTF; cdr3_nt: TGTGCCAGCATTATCCTCCGGTTTCTGAATGGCTACACCTTC
j_call: TRBJ2-7; v_call: TRBV9; d_call: TRBD2; clone_size: NA; cdr3_aa: CASSVASSGSFGEQYF; cdr3_nt: TGTGCCAGCAGCGTAGCGTCTAGCGGGAGTTTTGGCGAGCAGTACTTC
j_call: TRBJ1-2; v_call: TRBV5-6; d_call: TRBD1; clone_size: NA; cdr3_aa: CASSLATGDGYTF; cdr3_nt: TGTGCCAGCAGCTTGGCCACAGGGGACGGCTACACCTTC
j_call: TRBJ1-1; v_call: TRBV7-9; d_call: TRBD1; clone_size: NA; cdr3_aa: CSSGTGDTEAFF; cdr3_nt: TGTTCCAGCGGTACAGGGGACACTGAAGCTTTCTTT
j_call: TRBJ2-7; v_call: TRBV27; d_call: TRBD1; clone_size: NA; cdr3_aa: CASSRPPGTGESYEQYF; cdr3_nt: TGTGCCAGCAGTCGCCCCCCCGGGACAGGGGAGTCCTACGAGCAGTACTTC
j_call: TRBJ1-2; v_call: TRBV5-6; d_call: TRBD1; clone_size: NA; cdr3_aa: CASSAYDRGYGYTF; cdr3_nt: TGTGCCAGCAGCGCCTACGACAGGGGCTATGGCTACACCTTC
j_call: TRBJ1-1; v_call: TRBV6-6; d_call: NA; clone_size: few; cdr3_aa: CASSYRGGPTEAFF; cdr3_nt: TGTGCCAGCAGTTATAGGGGGGGTCCCACTGAAGCTTTCTTT